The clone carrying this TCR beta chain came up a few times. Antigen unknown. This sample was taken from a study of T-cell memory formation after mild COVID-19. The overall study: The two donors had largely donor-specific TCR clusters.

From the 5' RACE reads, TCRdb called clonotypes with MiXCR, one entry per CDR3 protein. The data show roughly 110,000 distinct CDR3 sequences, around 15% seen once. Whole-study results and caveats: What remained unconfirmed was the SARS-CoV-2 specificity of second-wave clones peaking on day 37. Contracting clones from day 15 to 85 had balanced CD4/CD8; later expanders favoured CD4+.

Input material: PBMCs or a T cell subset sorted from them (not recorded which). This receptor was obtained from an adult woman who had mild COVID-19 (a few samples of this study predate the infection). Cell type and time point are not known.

The CDR3 is CASSVSSGSHEQYF. CDR3 DNA sequence: TGTGCCAGCAGCGTATCAAGCGGGAGCCACGAGCAGTACTTC. The V call is TRBV9, the J call TRBJ2-7, with TRBD2 matching 8 bases. V shed 1 base and J 5 bases; nucleotides not matched to a gene: 5. CDR3 length equals 14 residues. Germline lookup yields CDR1 SGDLS and CDR2 YYNGEE. Filled out from reference TRBV9 and TRBJ2-7, the complete variable domain reads DSGVTQTPKHLITATGQRVTLRCSPRSGDLSVYWYQQSLDQGLQFLIQYYNGEERAKGNILERFSAQQFPDLHSELNLSSLELGDSALYFCASSVSSGSHEQYFGPGTRLTVT.